This TCR beta chain appears in the sequencing data of a study of T cells in Graves' hyperthyroidism and ophthalmopathy (dated 2019 in TCRdb). A note on the overall study: Peripheral blood samples were taken at the time of initial diagnosis, prior to any treatment. A discovery cohort of about a hundred patients, fewer than 50 with Graves' ophthalmopathy and fewer than 65 with stable Graves' hyperthyroidism, was used to find distinguishing TCR V-J signatures. Prospective prediction of ophthalmopathy was tested in an independent validation cohort consisting of 18 hyperthyroidism patients and approximately 16 patients who later progressed to ophthalmopathy. The 100 or so discovery patients were randomly divided into training and test sets at a 7:3 ratio. In six Graves' hyperthyroidism patients, the study also compared T-cell repertoires from thyroid tissue with T-cell repertoires from blood. After sampling, hyperthyroidism patients received methimazole starting at 30 mg daily, and ophthalmopathy patients received high-dose intravenous methylprednisolone. According to the paper, TCR Vbeta CDR3 sequencing was carried out on about 140 peripheral blood samples, which came from fewer than 50 ophthalmopathy, around 74 hyperthyroidism and roughly 17 progressor patients. The full study reports these points: Most expanded thyroid clonotypes (frequency above 0.001) were also detected in blood, a finding suggesting that blood repertoires may reflect thyroid immune responses. In validation, progression to ophthalmopathy was predicted by the model with around 71% sensitivity and under 85% specificity, a median of around 5.9 months before onset. In cross-validation, a model built on a 13 V-J signature told ophthalmopathy apart from stable hyperthyroidism with 85% to 90% sensitivity and around 84% specificity, and in testing the same model reached 80%/75%. Sample size was not statistically predetermined, and investigators were not blinded to group allocation.

Amplification of TCR beta CDR3 regions was carried out from RNA transcripts. The TCR CDR3 was subjected to a first round of RT-PCR using the HTBI primer set and the Qiagen OneStep RT-PCR kit. Libraries were constructed in a second round of multiplex PCR, after which size selection and purification were performed. Paired-end sequencing of the libraries was performed with 100 bp reads on an Illumina HiSeq2000. Turning to the authors' computational methods: Raw data were processed with SOAPnuke, discarding reads with adapters, uncalled bases, mean Phred below 15, or no exact constant-primer or identifier match. COPE v1.2.5 was used to merge the high-quality paired reads, and each unique nucleotide sequence was defined as a clonotype. MiTCR v1.1 was used to align clonotypes to the IMGT TRBV, TRBD and TRBJ reference segments. The analysis was restricted to V-J combinations with a frequency above 0.0001, which together covered 98% to 99.2% of the repertoires. The TCS score was defined as the ratio of F50 (clonal expansion) to E x V (chaos), calculated using BLOSUM62-based TCRdist between CDR3 peptides within each V-J. Welch's t-statistics and random forest reduced around 550 V-J features to roughly 13, which were used in a naive Bayes classifier (R e1071). Through fastp at Q25 and MiXCR, TCRdb rebuilt clones from the public reads, retaining in-frame beta chains. Each entry merges the rows of one CDR3 protein and shows their most common DNA and genes. In this record, the V and J calls reflect TCRdb's handling and not the investigators' own analysis. The sample has hundreds of thousands of distinct CDR3 sequences on record, approximately 15% of them singletons. The ten top clones hold roughly 10% of the sample.

At least ten counts were recorded for this clonotype. Its antigen is not yet known. Per-base quality was not reported, and no clone a single base away is much larger than it. Spanning cysteine to phenylalanine, the CDR3 consists of 14 amino acids. Only the CDR3 part of the read is kept: 42 bases, read in frame from the first base. The germline ends are 15 bases apart after V is trimmed by 6 bases and J by 0 bases. The germline V gene (reference sequence) sets CDR1 to DFQATT and CDR2 to SNEGSKA. Stable Graves' hyperthyroidism was defined as no progression to ophthalmopathy during 18 months of follow-up. The hyperthyroidism patients were between 18 and 65 years old and newly diagnosed, with a disease duration of less than 2 months. The study excluded patients with uncontrolled infections, other autoimmune diseases, pregnancy or lactation. Diagnoses relied on clinical symptoms, serum thyroxine and TRAb, thyroid ultrasound and orbital computed tomography. PBMCs were separated from under 11 ml of fresh peripheral blood using Ficoll-Paque density gradient centrifugation. Trizol reagent was used to extract total RNA, and RNA quality was then checked on an Agilent 2100 Bioanalyzer.

This receptor chain uses TRBV20-1 and TRBJ2-7; the D gene lacks a confident call. The sequence was collected from a woman under 30 with Graves' hyperthyroidism. The sequenced sample consisted of blood. This receptor carries the CDR3 CSAPSSEISYEQYF. The sequenced DNA: TGCAGTGCGCCATCGAGCGAGATCTCCTACGAGCAGTACTTC.